This TCR beta chain was found in a study of control samples from healthy donors and cancer patients (dated by TCRdb to about 2020). The protocol used for the library was the immunoSEQ multiplex PCR assay. The table was pulled from immuneACCESS by TCRdb, which kept in-frame rearrangements only. Such tables lose some clones; where checked, under half of the loss comes from unresolved V genes, and the rest has no known cause. In all, the sample holds 150,000 to 200,000 clones, and about 91% of those were seen once. The ten largest make up under 5% of the sample. The CDR3 holds 14 amino acids from the cysteine to the phenylalanine. Of all the DNA, just the CDR3 is kept, 42 bases in frame from base 1. V is reduced by 4 bases and J by 2 bases, leaving a spacing of 11 bases between them. CDR1 and CDR2, looked up from the germline V gene (reference sequence), are LGHDT and YNNKEL. On this clone itself: Its target antigen remains unknown. The sample holds no much larger clone one base away, and base qualities are not on file.

Sequencing input: blood. The rearranged chain carries TRBV3-1 (or the pseudogene TRBV3-2) and TRBJ1-2; the D gene lacks a confident call. This clonotype was obtained from a woman aged 25 to 45 in good health. The CDR3 amino acid sequence is: CASSPTRKNYGYTF. The nucleotide sequence is given as TGTGCCAGCAGCCCCACACGGAAAAACTATGGCTACACCTTC.